This is a list of T cell receptor beta chains from one sample in a study of early T cells in non-severe SARS-CoV-2 infection. Each CDR3 protein gets one entry after TCRdb re-called the 5' RACE reads with MiXCR. The table lists 25,000 to 35,000 distinct CDR3 sequences, around 7% of them singletons. Material for sequencing was whole blood. The receptor set was obtained from an adult who was a healthcare worker with PCR-confirmed SARS-CoV-2 infection or an uninfected control (not recorded which). The CDR3 runs from the conserved cysteine through the conserved F or W. A D gene is named only where the DNA matches it firmly. The size field is filled for only some rows; it gives once, few, many or a size class.

TRBV12-5	TRBD1	.	TRBJ1-2	TGTGCTAGTGGCCGGGACAGCTATGGCTACACCTTC	CASGRDSYGYTF
TRBV5-1	.	many	TRBJ1-1	TGCGCCAGCAGCTTGGCGGGGGATGACACTGAAGCTTTCTTT	CASSLAGDDTEAFF
TRBV4-1	TRBD1	many	TRBJ1-1	TGCGCCAGCAGCCATGCTCTTCAGGGGGCGAACACTGAAGCTTTCTTT	CASSHALQGANTEAFF
TRBV7-6	TRBD1	many	TRBJ2-5	TGTGCCAGCAGCTTAGAAGCAGGGGGAGAGACCCAGTACTTC	CASSLEAGGETQYF
TRBV7-6	.	many	TRBJ2-5	TGTGCCAGCAGCTTAGGCGGGCTAATAGAGACCCAGTACTTC	CASSLGGLIETQYF
TRBV7-2	TRBD1	many	TRBJ2-2	TGTGCCAGCAGCCCAAACAGGGGGCGGAACACCGGGGAGCTGTTTTTT	CASSPNRGRNTGELFF
TRBV13	TRBD2	many	TRBJ2-1	TGTGCCAGCAGCTCCTCTAGCGGGAGGGCCGGTGAGCAGTTCTTC	CASSSSSGRAGEQFF
TRBV10-2	.	once	TRBJ2-7	TGCGCCAGCAGTAAGCCGGGTTACGAGCAGTACTTC	CASSKPGYEQYF
TRBV20-1	.	many	TRBJ2-5	TGCAGTGCTAGCTATCCAGGGGGGCGGAGGTACTTC	CSASYPGGRRYF
TRBV19	.	few	TRBJ2-1	TGTGCCAGCCGTAATGCGGGCAGCTCCTACAATGAGCAGTTCTTC	CASRNAGSSYNEQFF
TRBV15	TRBD1	many	TRBJ1-1	TGTGCCACCAGCTCGCGGACAGGGGGTGCTGAAGCTTTCTTT	CATSSRTGGAEAFF
TRBV20-1	TRBD2	few	TRBJ2-3	TGCAGTGCTAGACGAGGGACTAGCGGGAGCACAGATACGCAGTATTTT	CSARRGTSGSTDTQYF
TRBV5-5	.	many	TRBJ2-3	TGTGCCAGCAACTCCCCAAGCGACACAGATACGCAGTATTTT	CASNSPSDTDTQYF
TRBV19	TRBD1	many	TRBJ1-2	TGTGCCAGTGGGGAACAGGGGTACTATGGCTACACCTTC	CASGEQGYYGYTF
TRBV4-1	TRBD2	medium-sized	TRBJ2-4	TGCGCCAGCAGCCAAGATCAGCGGGAGGGCCGGGGGATAAACATTCAGTACTTC	CASSQDQREGRGINIQYF
TRBV24-1	TRBD1	many	TRBJ2-3	TGTGCCACCAGTGTCGGGACAGGGGGCACAGATACGCAGTATTTT	CATSVGTGGTDTQYF
TRBV19	.	medium-sized	TRBJ1-5	TGTGCCAGTAGTATATCGGCCGATAGCAATCAGCCCCAGCATTTT	CASSISADSNQPQHF
TRBV4-1	.	.	TRBJ2-1	TGCGCCAGCAGCCAAGACGCCCTGTTAGCGAGGAGCTCCTACAATGAGCAGTTCTTC	CASSQDALLARSSYNEQFF
TRBV7-2	.	many	TRBJ1-2	TGTGCCAGCAGCTTAGGTGTCGGAAACTATGGCTACACCTTC	CASSLGVGNYGYTF
TRBV24-1	TRBD1	many	TRBJ2-2	TGTGCCACCAGTGACCGCTACAGGGGGCCGAACACCGGGGAGCTGTTTTTT	CATSDRYRGPNTGELFF
TRBV5-6	TRBD1	many	TRBJ1-5	TGTGCCAGCAGCTTGTACAGGGGCGATCAGCCCCAGCATTTT	CASSLYRGDQPQHF
TRBV12-3/TRBV12-4	.	few	TRBJ2-7	TGTGCCAGCAGTATTAATCTCCCTCCTTCCTACGAGCAGTACTTC	CASSINLPPSYEQYF
TRBV24-1	.	many	TRBJ2-1	TGTGCCACCAGTGACCCTCGAGCTGAGCAGTTCTTC	CATSDPRAEQFF
TRBV7-2	.	many	TRBJ2-7	TGTGCCAGCAGCTTATACAGTGCCTACGAGCAGTACTTC	CASSLYSAYEQYF
TRBV12-3/TRBV12-4	TRBD2	many	TRBJ2-1	TGTGCCAGCAGCCCTTCCGGGACTAGGGCCGAGTGGCAGTTCTTC	CASSPSGTRAEWQFF
TRBV10-3	.	few	TRBJ2-5	TGTGCCATCAGACCCTTTGAGGGGCATGAGACCCAGTACTTC	CAIRPFEGHETQYF
TRBV29-1	.	.	TRBJ2-2	TGCAGCGTTGAAAGACAGGCGAACACCGGGGAGCTGTTTTTT	CSVERQANTGELFF
TRBV20-1	TRBD2	.	TRBJ2-7	TGCAGTGCCTTGCCGGGACTAGCGGTATACGAGCAGTACTTC	CSALPGLAVYEQYF
TRBV7-8	TRBD1	many	TRBJ1-2	TGTGCCAGCAGAACGACAGGGGAGGTCGACTACACCTTC	CASRTTGEVDYTF
TRBV20-1	.	few	TRBJ2-1	TGCAGTGCTATAAATGGGCGGACGCGGATGGGGATCGGGTACAATGAGCAGTTCTTC	CSAINGRTRMGIGYNEQFF
TRBV15	.	few	TRBJ2-3	TGTGCCACCAGCGTACGTAAATACACAGATACGCAGTATTTT	CATSVRKYTDTQYF
TRBV10-3	.	many	TRBJ1-2	TGTGCCATCAGTGAGTCGGAGGCAGGGTGGTATGGCTACACCTTC	CAISESEAGWYGYTF
TRBV6-1	.	few	TRBJ1-2	TGTGCCAGCAGTAGGGAGAGCAGGGGCGCTAACTATGGCTACACCTTC	CASSRESRGANYGYTF
TRBV6-1	.	.	TRBJ2-5	TGTGCCAGCAGTGCGGAGTTCCAAGAGACCCAGTACTTC	CASSAEFQETQYF
TRBV12-3/TRBV12-4	.	few	TRBJ1-4	TGTGCCAGCATCCCTGGTGGAACGACTAATGAAAAACTGTTTTTT	CASIPGGTTNEKLFF
TRBV11-2	TRBD1	.	TRBJ1-2	TGTGCCAGCAGCTTCTTGGACAGGGCCGCCTTC	CASSFLDRAAF
TRBV10-1	.	many	TRBJ1-1	TGCGCCAGCAGGAACAGGGAGGCGACTGAAGCTTTCTTT	CASRNREATEAFF
TRBV7-8	TRBD2	many	TRBJ2-3	TGTGCCAGCAGCTTTACTAGCGGGAGGACAGATACGCAGTATTTT	CASSFTSGRTDTQYF
TRBV12-3/TRBV12-4	.	.	TRBJ2-7	TGTGCCAGCAGTAATGTGGGGGGCAGGTACGAGCAGTACTTC	CASSNVGGRYEQYF
TRBV29-1	TRBD1	few	TRBJ2-7	TGCAGCGCCAAGGACAGGGCGGGGAGTGAGCAGTACTTC	CSAKDRAGSEQYF
TRBV12-3/TRBV12-4	.	many	TRBJ2-3	TGTGCCAGCACTCCCGAGGACGGGAGCACAGATACGCAGTATTTT	CASTPEDGSTDTQYF
TRBV28	.	.	TRBJ2-7	TGTGCCAGCAGTTATTCCCTGGGGGGGGCCAGGGAGCAGTACTTC	CASSYSLGGAREQYF
TRBV9	.	many	TRBJ1-2	TGTGCCAGCAGCGTAGGTGGATTTTGGGGCAATAACTATGGCTACACCTTC	CASSVGGFWGNNYGYTF
TRBV29-1	TRBD1	many	TRBJ2-5	TGCAGCGTGCACAGGGGACAGTCTCAGACCCAGTACTTC	CSVHRGQSQTQYF
TRBV7-9	TRBD1	many	TRBJ2-2	TGTGCCAGCAGCTGGGGACAGGGTGAGACCGGGGAGCTGTTTTTT	CASSWGQGETGELFF
TRBV6-5	.	few	TRBJ2-2	TGTGCCACTGCTGAGGGGACCGGGGAGCTGTTTTTT	CATAEGTGELFF
TRBV7-2	.	many	TRBJ1-5	TGTGCCAGCAGCTTAAGCAGGGACGACCAGCCCCAGCATTTT	CASSLSRDDQPQHF
TRBV7-2	TRBD1	.	TRBJ2-7	TGTGCCAGCAGCCGGACAGGCCTCTACGAGCAGTACTTC	CASSRTGLYEQYF
TRBV6-2/TRBV6-3	.	.	TRBJ2-1	TGTGCCAGCAGTTCCGGGACTCCTGGCTACAATGAGCAGTTCTTC	CASSSGTPGYNEQFF
TRBV20-1	TRBD2	.	TRBJ2-7	TGCAGTGCAAGTCGCAGCGGGAGGGCCTACGAGCAGTACTTC	CSASRSGRAYEQYF
TRBV15	.	many	TRBJ2-5	TGTGCCACCAGCATACTCGTGGAAGAGACCCAGTACTTC	CATSILVEETQYF
TRBV6-5	.	.	TRBJ2-7	TGTGCCAGCAGTGGCGGCGGTACCTACGAGCAGTACTTC	CASSGGGTYEQYF
TRBV5-1	.	.	TRBJ2-7	TGCGCCAGCAGCCGGGCCCCGGGATCCCCGGCGGGCGAGCAGTACTTC	CASSRAPGSPAGEQYF
TRBV7-7	.	many	TRBJ2-2	TGTGCCAGCAGCCCCCGCGCCGCCGGGAACGGGGAGCTGTTTTTT	CASSPRAAGNGELFF
TRBV11-3	.	many	TRBJ1-1	TGTGCCAGCAGCTTAGGGCGCGGCACTGAAGCTTTCTTT	CASSLGRGTEAFF
TRBV27	TRBD1	.	TRBJ1-5	TGTGCCAGCAGTCCACGAGGGGGCAGGGGCAATCAGCCCCAGCATTTT	CASSPRGGRGNQPQHF
TRBV7-2	TRBD1	few	TRBJ1-2	TGTGCCAGCAGCCTACCGCAGGGGGCAATGCGCGGCTACACCTTC	CASSLPQGAMRGYTF
TRBV6-5	TRBD2	many	TRBJ2-7	TGTGCCAGCAGTTACGGGCCAGCGGGAGTACCCCGACCGACTTACTACGAGCAGTACTTC	CASSYGPAGVPRPTYYEQYF
TRBV6-2/TRBV6-3	TRBD2	many	TRBJ2-2	TGTGCCAGCAGAGAGCGGGAGATCGCCGGGGAGCTGTTTTTT	CASREREIAGELFF
TRBV29-1	.	.	TRBJ1-1	TGCAGCGTTGACCGGACGGGGGGAGCTGAAGCTTTCTTT	CSVDRTGGAEAFF